These 15 T cell receptor beta chains originate from one sample sequenced in a study of T cells in localized non-small cell lung cancer. Profiling relied on immunoSEQ multiplex PCR, and the TCRdb table lists in-frame clones only, not all of them. The table shows over 20,000 clones, with approximately 83% occurring only once. The source was peripheral blood, collected before any cancer treatment. These receptor sequences come from a male donor older than 55 with stage II squamous cell lung carcinoma.

The chain carries TRBV11-3 and TRBJ2-2; D not resolved. CDR1 is SGHNT and CDR2 is YENEEA in the germline V gene. The CDR3 is made up of 12 amino acids. V lost 5 bases to trimming and J lost 5 bases, with 6 bases between them. CDR3 region: CASSDKTGELFF. The CDR3 DNA follows: TGTGCCAGCAGCGACAAAACCGGGGAGCTGTTTTTT.

This clone was found a few times. V and J are TRBV2 and TRBJ1-5; D is ambiguous. The germline gives CDR1 SNHLY, CDR2 FYNNEI. V dropped 2 bases and J dropped 4 bases, with 12 bases sitting between them. This CDR3 contains 15 residues. The CDR3 reads CASSETLTGNQPQHF. CDR3 coding DNA: TGTGCCAGCAGTGAAACGTTGACGGGGAATCAGCCCCAGCATTTT.

This chain links TRBV27 with TRBJ1-2; tentatively, D is TRBD1 (6 bases). This CDR3 contains 13 residues. Germline CDR1 reads MNHEY; CDR2 reads SMNVEV (reference sequence). Trimming removed 7 bases at V and 4 bases at J, with 13 bases between. For the CDR3, the DNA is TGTGCCAGCAACCCAGGGGCTGGCTATGGCTACACCTTC. As protein: CASNPGAGYGYTF.

V usage is TRBV7-9 and J usage is TRBJ1-2; 8 bases line up with TRBD1. The CDR3 has 14 residues. Germline-derived CDR1 and CDR2 are SEHNR and FQNEAQ (reference sequence). V trimming: 5 bases; J trimming: 0 bases; junction bases outside the gene matches: 2. CDR3 residues: CASSATGANYGYTF. As DNA, the CDR3 is TGTGCCAGCAGCGCGACAGGGGCTAACTATGGCTACACCTTC. Full variable domain (outside the CDR3, taken from reference TRBV7-9 and TRBJ1-2): DTGVSQNPRHKITKRGQNVTFRCDPISEHNRLYWYRQTLGQGPEFLTYFQNEAQLEKSRLLSDRFSAERPKGSFSTLEIQRTEQGDSAMYLCASSATGANYGYTFGSGTRLTVV.

The chain employs TRBV27 and TRBJ1-2; 10 positions match TRBD1. CDR1 is MNHEY, CDR2 SMNVEV, per germline (reference sequence). The CDR3 length is 15 residues. V lost 3 bases, J lost 7 bases, and 8 bases stayed unmatched. The CDR3 reads CASSFDRGRSGGYTF. DNA of the CDR3: TGTGCCAGCAGTTTCGACAGGGGGCGTTCTGGTGGCTACACCTTC.

The chain recombines TRBV6-6 with TRBJ1-1, with 7 bases that match TRBD1. Germline-derived CDR1 and CDR2 are MNHNY and SVGAGI (reference sequence). CDR3 length: 15 residues. Trimming at V came to 2 bases and at J to 4 bases, leaving 7 bases not matched to a gene. This CDR3 is CASSYGGAGGTEAFF. CDR3 coding DNA: TGTGCCAGCAGTTACGGCGGGGCAGGGGGCACTGAAGCTTTCTTT.

DNA of the CDR3: TGTGCCAGCAGTGAAGCCGGCGGGGGGGCGGTCGGGGAGCTGTTTTTT. As protein: CASSEAGGGAVGELFF. The chain has TRBV6-1 and TRBJ2-2; 9 bases fit TRBD2. The CDR3 contains 16 residues. CDR1 is MNHNS and CDR2 is SASEGT in the germline V gene. V lost 0 bases, J lost 7 bases, and 6 bases stayed unmatched.

This chain links TRBV29-1 with TRBJ2-5, with 7 positions matching TRBD2. The germline V gene has CDR1 SQVTM and CDR2 ANQGSEA. The CDR3 spans 11 residues. The CDR3 spells CSSGGKETQYF. The CDR3 DNA is TGCAGTTCGGGGGGTAAAGAGACCCAGTACTTC. Combining the CDR3 with reference TRBV29-1 and TRBJ2-5 gives the whole variable domain SAVISQKPSRDICQRGTSLTIQCQVDSQVTMMFWYRQQPGQSLTLIATANQGSEATYESGFVIDKFPISRPNLTFSTLTVSNMSPEDSSIYLCSSGGKETQYFGPGTRLLVL.

V gene TRBV5-1 combines with J gene TRBJ2-3; D gene unclear. CDR3 length: 13 amino acids. Germline V gives CDR1 SGHRS, CDR2 YFSETQ. Trimming took 0 bases from V and 2 from J, leaving 4 bases between them. The CDR3 spells CASSLGNTDTQYF. The CDR3 nucleotides are TGCGCCAGCAGCTTGGGGAACACAGATACGCAGTATTTT.

This chain joins TRBV5-4 and TRBJ2-6, with 8 bases that match TRBD1. CDR1 and CDR2 from the germline V gene are SGHNT and YYREEE (reference sequence). CDR3 length: 18 amino acids. Trimming at V came to 4 bases and at J to 0 bases, leaving 9 bases not matched to a gene. The CDR3 DNA sequence: TGTGCCAGCAGCGGCGGGGACAGGAAATACTCTGGGGCCAACGTCCTGACTTTC. It codes for CASSGGDRKYSGANVLTF.

Only one count was recorded for this clone. The gene calls are TRBV5-6 and TRBJ1-1, with D maybe TRBD1 (6 bases). Trimming took off 6 bases at V and 4 bases at J, with 13 bases between the two ends. This CDR3 is built from 13 residues. CDR1 and CDR2 from the germline V gene are SGHDT and YYEEEE. The CDR3 DNA sequence: TGTGCCAGCAACTTCGAACAGGGCACTGAAGCTTTCTTT. This codes for CASNFEQGTEAFF.

The genes are TRBV29-1 and TRBJ2-7; 7 bases line up with TRBD1. The CDR3 is 12 amino acids. CDR1 is SQVTM, CDR2 ANQGSEA, per germline. Germline trimming cut 4 bases from V and 1 base from J; bases unmatched to any gene: 1. In nucleotides, the CDR3 is TGCAGCGTTGGGACAGGATCCTACGAGCAGTACTTC. This gives the protein CSVGTGSYEQYF.

The chain couples TRBV6-5 to TRBJ2-5; TRBD2 agrees at 9 bases. V gave up 0 bases and J gave up 5 bases; unmatched junction bases: 7. The germline V gene encodes CDR1 MNHEY and CDR2 SVGAGI. The CDR3 contains 16 residues. The DNA for the CDR3 is TGTGCCAGCAGTTACTCGGTTAGCGGGAGACGGGAGACCCAGTACTTC. This sequence encodes CASSYSVSGRRETQYF.

The chain links TRBV5-1 to TRBJ1-4, with 7 nucleotides matching TRBD1. Per the germline V gene, CDR1 is SGHRS and CDR2 is YFSETQ. CDR3 size: 14 residues. The V and J ends lost 4 bases and 3 bases, in that order; junction bases with no gene match: 3. CDR3 protein: CASSPGQSNEKLFF. CDR3 sequence (DNA): TGCGCCAGCAGCCCGGGACAGTCTAATGAAAAACTGTTTTTT.

The CDR3 coding sequence is TGTGCCAGTAAAGGGACAGGGTTGTATGGCTACACCTTC. Translated, it gives CASKGTGLYGYTF. The chain uses TRBV19 and TRBJ1-2, with 9 nucleotides matching TRBD1. V shed 7 bases, J shed 5 bases, and the junction held 5 bases outside the gene matches. The CDR3 has 13 residues. Germline V gene sequence: CDR1 LNHDA, CDR2 SQIVND (reference sequence).